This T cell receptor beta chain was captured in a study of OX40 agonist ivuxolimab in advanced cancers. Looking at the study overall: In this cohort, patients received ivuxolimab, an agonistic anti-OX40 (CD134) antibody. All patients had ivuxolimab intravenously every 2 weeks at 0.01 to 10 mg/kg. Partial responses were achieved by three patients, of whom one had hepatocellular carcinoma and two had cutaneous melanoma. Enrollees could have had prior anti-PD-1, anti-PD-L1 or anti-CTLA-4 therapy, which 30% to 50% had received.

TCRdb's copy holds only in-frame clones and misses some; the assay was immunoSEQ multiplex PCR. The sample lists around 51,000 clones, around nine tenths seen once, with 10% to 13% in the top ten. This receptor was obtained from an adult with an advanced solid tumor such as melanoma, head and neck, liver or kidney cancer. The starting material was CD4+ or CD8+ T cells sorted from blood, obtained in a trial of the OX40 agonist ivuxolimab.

The CDR3 spells CASSIGTGTLSGANVLTF. DNA of the CDR3: TGTGCCAGCAGTATTGGGACAGGGACCCTCTCTGGGGCCAACGTCCTGACTTTC. V usage is TRBV7-6 and J usage is TRBJ2-6, with 9 bases identical to TRBD1. CDR1 is SGHVS and CDR2 is FNYEAQ in the germline V gene. The CDR3 sequence is 18 residues long. V was pared by 6 bases and J by 0 bases, with 9 bases of the junction left unmatched.